This T cell receptor (beta chain) was profiled in a study of beta chain features in type 1 diabetes. Regarding the study as a whole: Although PCR might favor shorter templates, it would do so equally in patients and controls. Sequencing used cDNA, and cells with high TCR expression could therefore be over-represented. When Type 1 diabetes patients were examined, their TCRB CDR3s proved moderately but significantly shorter in all four CD4+ subsets. For TCRB rearrangement, an influence of HLA type remained unresolved here.

Expressed TCRB transcripts were sequenced after all isolated RNA was converted to cDNA. Clones were sequenced by immunoSEQ multiplex PCR, and TCRdb holds only the in-frame ones, with some missing. Among some 160,000 clones listed, around 9% were seen once. This clone has only a few counts. Its antigen is unknown. The germline CDR1 and CDR2 sequences are SGHRS and YFSETQ. Trimming cost V 2 bases and J 7 bases, with 12 bases left between them. This CDR3 comprises 13 residues. The authors sorted CD4+ naive, central memory, regulatory and stem cell-like memory cells via CD45RO/CCR7/CD25/CD127/CD95/CD27. The material sequenced was central memory CD4+ T cells from blood. The receptor was isolated from a woman aged 30 to 39 with type 1 diabetes. The chain employs TRBV5-1 and TRBJ1-1, with D tentatively TRBD1 (5 bases). DNA for the CDR3: TGCGCCAGCAGCTTTTTGACAGTTAATGAAGCTTTCTTT. The encoded protein is CASSFLTVNEAFF.